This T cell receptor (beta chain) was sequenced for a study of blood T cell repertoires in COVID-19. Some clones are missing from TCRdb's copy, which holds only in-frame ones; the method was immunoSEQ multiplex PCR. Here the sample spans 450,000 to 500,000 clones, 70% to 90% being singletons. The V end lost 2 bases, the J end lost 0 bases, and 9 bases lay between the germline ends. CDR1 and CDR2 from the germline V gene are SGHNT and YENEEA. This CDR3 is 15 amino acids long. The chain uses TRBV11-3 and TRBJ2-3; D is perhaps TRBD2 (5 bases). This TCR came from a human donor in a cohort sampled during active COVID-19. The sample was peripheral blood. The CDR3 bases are TGTGCCAGCAGCTTACGGAGGTCTAGCACAGATACGCAGTATTTT. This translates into CASSLRRSSTDTQYF.